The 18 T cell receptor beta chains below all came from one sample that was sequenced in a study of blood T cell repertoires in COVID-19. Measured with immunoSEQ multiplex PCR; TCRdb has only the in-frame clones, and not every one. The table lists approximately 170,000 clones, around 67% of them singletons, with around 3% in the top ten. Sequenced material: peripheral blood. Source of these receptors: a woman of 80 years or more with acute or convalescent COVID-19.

CDR3 nucleotides: TGTGCCAGCAGCCGACTTAACACCGGGGAGCTGTTTTTT. Translating it yields CASSRLNTGELFF. The J gene is TRBJ2-2, the V gene TRBV7-6; the D is unclear. With 5 bases removed from V and 2 bases from J, the gap between germline ends came to 6 bases. The CDR3 has 13 amino acids. Germline V gene data show CDR1 as SGHVS and CDR2 as FNYEAQ.

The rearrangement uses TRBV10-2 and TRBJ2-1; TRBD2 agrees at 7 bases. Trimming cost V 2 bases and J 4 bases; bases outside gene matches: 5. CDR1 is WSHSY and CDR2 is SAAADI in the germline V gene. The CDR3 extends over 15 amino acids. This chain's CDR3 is CASSEGGSRYNEQFF. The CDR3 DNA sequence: TGCGCCAGCAGTGAGGGCGGGAGTCGGTACAATGAGCAGTTCTTC.

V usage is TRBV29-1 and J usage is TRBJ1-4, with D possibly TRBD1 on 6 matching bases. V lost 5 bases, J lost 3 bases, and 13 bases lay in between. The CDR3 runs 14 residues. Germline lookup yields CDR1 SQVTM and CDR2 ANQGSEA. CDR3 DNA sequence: TGCAGCGTTCGGGGGGGCCCTTCTAATGAAAAACTGTTTTTT. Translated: CSVRGGPSNEKLFF. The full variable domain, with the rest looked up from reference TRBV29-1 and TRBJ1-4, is SAVISQKPSRDICQRGTSLTIQCQVDSQVTMMFWYRQQPGQSLTLIATANQGSEATYESGFVIDKFPISRPNLTFSTLTVSNMSPEDSSIYLCSVRGGPSNEKLFFGSGTQLSVL.

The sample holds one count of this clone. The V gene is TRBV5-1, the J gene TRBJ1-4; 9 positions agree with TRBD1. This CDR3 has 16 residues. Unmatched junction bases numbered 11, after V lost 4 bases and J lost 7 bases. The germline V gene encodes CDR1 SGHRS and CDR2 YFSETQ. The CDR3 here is CASSAGSGTGIEKLFF. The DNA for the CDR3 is TGCGCCAGCAGCGCAGGATCCGGGACAGGGATTGAAAAACTGTTTTTT.

CDR3 amino acids: CASGIRSGGLPETQYF. Here the CDR3 DNA reads TGTGCCAGTGGAATTAGGAGCGGGGGGCTCCCAGAGACCCAGTACTTC. The chain couples TRBV19 to TRBJ2-5; TRBD2 matches 9 bases. There are 16 residues in the CDR3. The germline CDR1 and CDR2 sequences are LNHDA and SQIVND (reference sequence). V lost 8 bases to trimming and J lost 4 bases; unmatched junction nucleotides: 14.

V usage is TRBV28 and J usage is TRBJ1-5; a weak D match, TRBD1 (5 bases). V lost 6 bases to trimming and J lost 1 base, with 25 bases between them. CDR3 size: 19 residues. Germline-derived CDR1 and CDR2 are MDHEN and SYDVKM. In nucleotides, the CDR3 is TGTGCCAGCAGAAACCCAGGGTGGGGTATATACGCGAGCAATCAGCCCCAGCATTTT. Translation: CASRNPGWGIYASNQPQHF.

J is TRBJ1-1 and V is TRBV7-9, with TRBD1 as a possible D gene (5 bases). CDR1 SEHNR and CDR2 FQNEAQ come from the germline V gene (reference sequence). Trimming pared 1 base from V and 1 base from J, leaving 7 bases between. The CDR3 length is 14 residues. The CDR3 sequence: CASSLGQTNTEAFF. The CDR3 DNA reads TGTGCCAGCAGCTTAGGACAGACGAACACTGAAGCTTTCTTT.

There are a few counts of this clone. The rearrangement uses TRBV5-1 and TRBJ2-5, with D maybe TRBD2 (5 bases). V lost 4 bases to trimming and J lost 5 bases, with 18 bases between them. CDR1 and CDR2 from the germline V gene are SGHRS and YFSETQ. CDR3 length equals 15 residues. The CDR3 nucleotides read TGCGCCAGCAGCCCAAACCCAGCGGCGGTTGAGACCCAGTACTTC. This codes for CASSPNPAAVETQYF.

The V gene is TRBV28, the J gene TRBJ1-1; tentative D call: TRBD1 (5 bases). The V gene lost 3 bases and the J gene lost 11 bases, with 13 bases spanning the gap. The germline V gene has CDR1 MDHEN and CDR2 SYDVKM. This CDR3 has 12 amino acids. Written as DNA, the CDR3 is TGTGCCAGCAGTTTGCCTGGATGGGGCGCTTTCTTT. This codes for CASSLPGWGAFF.

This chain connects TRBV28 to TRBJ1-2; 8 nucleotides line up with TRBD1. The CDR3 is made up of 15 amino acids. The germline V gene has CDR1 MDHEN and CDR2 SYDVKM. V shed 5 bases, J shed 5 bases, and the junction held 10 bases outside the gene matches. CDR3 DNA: TGTGCCAGCAGTGTACAGGGGGGGTGGGAATATGGCTACACCTTC. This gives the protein CASSVQGGWEYGYTF.

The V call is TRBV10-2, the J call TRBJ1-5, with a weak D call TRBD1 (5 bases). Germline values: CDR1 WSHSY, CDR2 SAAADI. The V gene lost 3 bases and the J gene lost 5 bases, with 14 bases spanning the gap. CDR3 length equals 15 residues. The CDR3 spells CASSDFGRAHQPQHF. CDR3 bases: TGCGCCAGCAGTGATTTTGGCAGGGCGCATCAGCCCCAGCATTTT.

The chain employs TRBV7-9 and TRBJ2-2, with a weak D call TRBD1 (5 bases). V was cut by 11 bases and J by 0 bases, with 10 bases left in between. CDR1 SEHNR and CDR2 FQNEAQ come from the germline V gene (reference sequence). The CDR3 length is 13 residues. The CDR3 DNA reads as TGTGCCTGGGCAGGGCCGAACACCGGGGAGCTGTTTTTT. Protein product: CAWAGPNTGELFF.

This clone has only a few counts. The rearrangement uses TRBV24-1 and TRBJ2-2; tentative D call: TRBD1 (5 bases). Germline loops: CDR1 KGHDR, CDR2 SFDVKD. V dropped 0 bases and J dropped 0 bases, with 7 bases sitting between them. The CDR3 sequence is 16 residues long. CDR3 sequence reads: CATSDLWGSNTGELFF. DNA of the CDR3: TGTGCCACCAGTGATTTGTGGGGCTCGAACACCGGGGAGCTGTTTTTT.

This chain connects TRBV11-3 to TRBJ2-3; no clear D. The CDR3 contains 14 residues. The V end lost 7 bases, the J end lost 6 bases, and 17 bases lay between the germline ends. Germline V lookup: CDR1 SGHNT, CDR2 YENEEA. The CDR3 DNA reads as TGTGCCAGCACCAAACTCTCTAGGTGGGATACGCAGTATTTT. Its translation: CASTKLSRWDTQYF. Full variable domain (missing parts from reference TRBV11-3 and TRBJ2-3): EAGVVQSPRYKIIEKKQPVAFWCNPISGHNTLYWYLQNLGQGPELLIRYENEEAVDDSQLPKDRFSAERLKGVDSTLKIQPAELGDSAVYLCASTKLSRWDTQYFGPGTRLTVL.

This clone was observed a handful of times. CDR3 protein: CASSESAAESEQFF. The CDR3 nucleotides read TGCGCCAGCAGTGAGTCGGCGGCGGAAAGTGAGCAGTTCTTC. The rearrangement links TRBV10-1 to TRBJ2-1; D call uncertain. Looked up from germline, CDR1 is WNHNN and CDR2 is SYGVQD (reference sequence). This CDR3 has 14 residues. The V and J ends lost 0 bases and 9 bases respectively, with 12 bases between them.

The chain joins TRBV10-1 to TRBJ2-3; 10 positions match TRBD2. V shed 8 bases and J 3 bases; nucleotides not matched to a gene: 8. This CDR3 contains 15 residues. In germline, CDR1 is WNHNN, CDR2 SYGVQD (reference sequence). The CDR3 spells CASPSLAGLTDTQYF. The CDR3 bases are TGCGCCAGCCCCTCACTAGCGGGATTAACAGATACGCAGTATTTT.

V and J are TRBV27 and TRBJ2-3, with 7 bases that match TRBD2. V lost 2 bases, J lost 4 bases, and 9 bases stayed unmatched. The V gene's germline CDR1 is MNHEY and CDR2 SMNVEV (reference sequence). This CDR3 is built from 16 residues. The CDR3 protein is CASSLLRGSGADTQYF. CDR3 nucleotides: TGTGCCAGCAGTTTACTTCGCGGGAGCGGGGCAGATACGCAGTATTTT.

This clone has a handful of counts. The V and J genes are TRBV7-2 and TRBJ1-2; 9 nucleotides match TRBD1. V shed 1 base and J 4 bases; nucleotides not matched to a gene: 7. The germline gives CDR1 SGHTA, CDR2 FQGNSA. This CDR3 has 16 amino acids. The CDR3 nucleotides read TGTGCCAGCAGCTTAGAAGGGACAGGGAGGGCCTATGGCTACACCTTC. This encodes CASSLEGTGRAYGYTF. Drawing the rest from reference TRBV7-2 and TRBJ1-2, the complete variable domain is GAGVSQSPSNKVTEKGKDVELRCDPISGHTALYWYRQSLGQGLEFLIYFQGNSAPDKSGLPSDRFSAERTGGSVSTLTIQRTQQEDSAVYLCASSLEGTGRAYGYTFGSGTRLTVV.